This record concerns one T cell receptor beta chain sequence. This sample was taken from a study of blood T cell repertoires in COVID-19. Trimming cost V 3 bases and J 3 bases, with 16 bases left between them. This CDR3 comprises 16 residues. CDR1 is SGHNT and CDR2 is YYREEE in the germline V gene (reference sequence). The method was immunoSEQ multiplex PCR; TCRdb's version includes in-frame clones alone and lacks a portion of them. In the table there are about 200,000 clones, roughly 85% of which are singletons. Participants were aged roughly 18 to 100 years from around 26 US areas. Specimen: PBMCs or T cells enriched from blood (not recorded which). This sequence was found in a man aged 35 to 55 who had recovered from COVID-19. V and J are TRBV5-4 and TRBJ2-1; a possible D gene is TRBD1 (6 bases). DNA for the CDR3: TGTGCCAGCAGCTCCCGACAGGCTATTTACTACAATGAGCAGTTCTTC. The encoded protein is CASSSRQAIYYNEQFF.